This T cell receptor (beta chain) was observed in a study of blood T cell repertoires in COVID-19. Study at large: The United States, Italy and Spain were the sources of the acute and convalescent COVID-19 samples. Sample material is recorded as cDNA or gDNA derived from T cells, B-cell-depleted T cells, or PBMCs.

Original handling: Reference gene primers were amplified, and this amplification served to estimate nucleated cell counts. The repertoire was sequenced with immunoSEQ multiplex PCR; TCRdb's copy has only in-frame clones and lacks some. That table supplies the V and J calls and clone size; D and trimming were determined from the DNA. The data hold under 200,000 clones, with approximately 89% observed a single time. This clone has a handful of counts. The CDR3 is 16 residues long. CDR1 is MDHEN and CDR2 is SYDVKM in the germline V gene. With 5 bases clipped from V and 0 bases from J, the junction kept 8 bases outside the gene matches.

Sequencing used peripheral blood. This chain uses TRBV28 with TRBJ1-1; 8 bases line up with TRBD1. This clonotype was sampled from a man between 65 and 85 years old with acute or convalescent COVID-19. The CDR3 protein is CASSVGTGVMNTEAFF. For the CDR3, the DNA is TGTGCCAGCAGTGTAGGGACAGGAGTCATGAACACTGAAGCTTTCTTT. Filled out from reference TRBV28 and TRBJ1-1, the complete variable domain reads DVKVTQSSRYLVKRTGEKVFLECVQDMDHENMFWYRQDPGLGLRLIYFSYDVKMKEKGDIPEGYSVSREKKERFSLILESASTNQTSMYLCASSVGTGVMNTEAFFGQGTRLTVV.